The clone carrying this TCR beta chain was counted between two and nine times. Sequencing used immunoSEQ multiplex PCR; TCRdb keeps in-frame clones, though not all of them. Among about 1.1 million clones, approximately 77% were seen once, and the ten largest hold 0.89%. The data belong to a study of shared clonotypes between healthy human individuals. The V gene end was trimmed by 4 bases and the J gene end by 7 bases; junction bases not matched to a gene: 9. Germline assignment: CDR1 MNHNS and CDR2 SASEGT. The CDR3 sequence is 15 residues long. Input material: memory CD4+ T cells from PBMCs. Subset defined: CD45RA-negative fraction. This receptor was obtained from a man aged 18 to 35 in good health. Some clones in this sample may be carry-over from other donors' samples. V is TRBV6-1 and J is TRBJ1-4, with 7 bases fitting TRBD1. The DNA for the CDR3 is TGTGCCAGCAGTGTAAGAGGGGGCTTAGGTGAAAAACTGTTTTTT. Amino acid sequence: CASSVRGGLGEKLFF.